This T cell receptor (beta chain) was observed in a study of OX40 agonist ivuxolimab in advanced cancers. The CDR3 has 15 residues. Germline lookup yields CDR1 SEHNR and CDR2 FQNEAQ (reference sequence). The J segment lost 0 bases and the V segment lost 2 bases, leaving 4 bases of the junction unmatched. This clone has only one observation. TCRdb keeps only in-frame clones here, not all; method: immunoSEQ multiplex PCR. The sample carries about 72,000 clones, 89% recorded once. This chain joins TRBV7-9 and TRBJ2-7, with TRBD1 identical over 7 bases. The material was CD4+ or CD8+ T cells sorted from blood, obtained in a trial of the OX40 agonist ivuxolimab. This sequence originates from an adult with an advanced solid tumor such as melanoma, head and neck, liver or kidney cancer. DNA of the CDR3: TGTGCCAGCAGCTTATTAGGGGGCCACTCCTACGAGCAGTACTTC. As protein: CASSLLGGHSYEQYF. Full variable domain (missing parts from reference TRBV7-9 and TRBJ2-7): DTGVSQNPRHKITKRGQNVTFRCDPISEHNRLYWYRQTLGQGPEFLTYFQNEAQLEKSRLLSDRFSAERPKGSFSTLEIQRTEQGDSAMYLCASSLLGGHSYEQYFGPGTRLTVT.